This T cell receptor beta chain appears in the sequencing data of a study of blood T cell repertoires in COVID-19. Study overall: T cells, B-cell-depleted T cells, or PBMCs supplied cDNA or gDNA.

Germline V lookup: CDR1 SEHNR, CDR2 FQNEAQ (reference sequence). The CDR3 consists of 16 residues. The J segment lost 5 bases and the V segment lost 0 bases, leaving 8 bases of the junction unmatched. Authors' methods: The authors estimated nucleated cell counts from reference gene primer amplification. TCRdb keeps only in-frame clones here, not all; method: immunoSEQ multiplex PCR. For V, J and clone size, that table is used; D and trimming come from the DNA. The sample consists of some 230,000 clones, approximately 81% of them appearing once. The rearrangement links TRBV7-9 to TRBJ1-1; 8 bases line up with TRBD1. This clonotype was obtained from a man aged 40-55 years with acute or convalescent COVID-19. The sequencing input was peripheral blood. CDR3 DNA sequence: TGTGCCAGCAGCTTAGCTGACGGACAGGGTGGGACTGAAGCTTTCTTT. This encodes CASSLADGQGGTEAFF.